One and the same sample provided the 16 T cell receptor beta chains below, sequenced in a study of T cells expressing NK-cell markers. TCRdb reprocessed the 5' RACE reads; each CDR3 protein has one entry and no DNA is given. Listed are over 120,000 distinct CDR3 sequences; approximately 12% falls within the top ten. Material for sequencing was blood T cells: a sorted CD56 or NKG2C T cell subset, CD4+ or CD8+ T cells, or bulk PBMC T cells (not recorded which). These receptors came from a man aged 18 to 29 in good health.

The V call is TRBV12-3 or TRBV12-4, the J call TRBJ1-5; TCRdb's D call of TRBD1 is untestable without DNA. The CDR3 spans 15 residues. The CDR3 is CASSATGDLNQPQHF.

The chain couples TRBV7-9 to TRBJ2-1. The germline V gene has CDR1 SEHNR and CDR2 FQNEAQ (reference sequence). This CDR3 is built from 16 residues. CDR3 amino acids: CASSLRLADAYNEQFF.

The genes are TRBV7-6 and TRBJ2-6. CDR1 SGHVS and CDR2 FNYEAQ come from the germline V gene. CDR3 length: 17 residues. CDR3 loop: CASSETAGFAVANVLTF.

The chain is built from TRBV7-9 and TRBJ2-3. The CDR3 totals 15 residues. CDR1 and CDR2 from the germline V gene are SEHNR and FQNEAQ (reference sequence). The CDR3 protein is CASTQTQLRTDTQYF.

The chain couples TRBV7-6 to TRBJ2-7; the D gene TCRdb calls, TRBD2, cannot be checked with no DNA. The CDR3 is 15 residues long. CDR1 is SGHVS, CDR2 FNYEAQ, per germline. The CDR3 is CASSPRGSGTYEQYF.

The chain recombines TRBV20-1 with TRBJ2-1; TCRdb lists TRBD1, though no DNA is available to test this call. Germline V gene sequence: CDR1 DFQATT, CDR2 SNEGSKA (reference sequence). The length of the CDR3 is 13 residues. CDR3 residues: CSARNRGDHEQFF.

V and J are TRBV30 and TRBJ1-1. Looked up from germline, CDR1 is GTSNPN and CDR2 is SVGIG (reference sequence). The CDR3 runs 13 residues. The CDR3 here is CAWSAGLNTEAFF. The whole variable domain, filled in from reference TRBV30 and TRBJ1-1, reads SQTIHQWPATLVQPVGSPLSLECTVEGTSNPNLYWYRQAAGRGLQLLFYSVGIGQISSEVPQNLSASRPQDRQFILSSKKLLLSDSGFYLCAWSAGLNTEAFFGQGTRLTVV.

This chain connects TRBV6-5 to TRBJ2-7. The CDR3 contains 16 residues. Germline V gene lookup returns CDR1 MNHEY and CDR2 SVGAGI. Here the CDR3 reads CASSYSTLGDPYEQYF.

V gene TRBV12-3 or TRBV12-4 combines with J gene TRBJ1-5. This CDR3 contains 14 residues. The CDR3 reads CASSLDSLNQPQHF.

The gene calls are TRBV25-1 and TRBJ1-1. This CDR3 contains 14 residues. The germline V gene encodes CDR1 MGHDK and CDR2 SYGVNS. The CDR3 reads CASSGTPEDTEAFF.

The V and J genes are TRBV7-6 and TRBJ1-6. The CDR3 covers 16 residues. The V gene's germline CDR1 is SGHVS and CDR2 FNYEAQ. This CDR3 is CASSLGTSSYNSPLHF.

J is TRBJ2-2 and V is TRBV25-1; TCRdb's D call of TRBD2 is untestable without DNA. CDR3 length: 16 residues. Germline assignment: CDR1 MGHDK and CDR2 SYGVNS. CDR3 loop: CASSEYGVAGPGELFF.

This chain's CDR3 is CASSLPSAYNEQFF. This rearrangement joins TRBV12-3 or TRBV12-4 to TRBJ2-1; TCRdb lists TRBD2, though no DNA is available to test this call. The CDR3 runs 14 residues.

V gene TRBV5-1 combines with J gene TRBJ2-1; TCRdb returns TRBD2, unconfirmable since there is no DNA. From germline, CDR1 is SGHRS and CDR2 YFSETQ. The CDR3 has 14 amino acids. CDR3 in amino acids: CASSGGTSGIEQFF.

The chain links TRBV6-5 to TRBJ2-7; TCRdb names TRBD1, which stays unverified in the absence of DNA. Germline CDR1 and CDR2: MNHEY and SVGAGI. The CDR3 runs 13 residues. CDR3: CASSFLQGREQYF.

The chain has TRBV5-6 and TRBJ2-1; the TRBD1 assignment by TCRdb is unverifiable without DNA. Looked up from germline, CDR1 is SGHDT and CDR2 is YYEEEE. The CDR3 sequence is 16 residues long. The chain's CDR3 is CASSLPYRQRGNEQFF.